This T cell receptor beta chain originates from a study of neurological immune-mediated disorders. The ends lost 3 bases at V and 0 bases at J; junction bases unmatched: 10. Germline loops: CDR1 SGDLS, CDR2 YYNGEE. The CDR3 runs to 19 residues. In Maryland, USA, blood bank volunteers were the healthy controls. Every sequencing run returned over 190 million TCR-beta sequences, which were derived from 15-18 subjects. TCRdb passed the 5' RACE reads through MiXCR, listing each CDR3 protein once. The data show tens of thousands of distinct CDR3 sequences, approximately 17% seen once. The sample holds many counts of this clonotype.

The sequence derives from a woman in her 40s in good health. V gene TRBV9 combines with J gene TRBJ2-2; TRBD2 matches at 11 bases. Input material: PBMCs. The CDR3 is CASSGPPGLAVANTGELFF. The CDR3 bases are TGTGCCAGCAGCGGACCACCGGGACTAGCGGTCGCGAACACCGGGGAGCTGTTTTTT.